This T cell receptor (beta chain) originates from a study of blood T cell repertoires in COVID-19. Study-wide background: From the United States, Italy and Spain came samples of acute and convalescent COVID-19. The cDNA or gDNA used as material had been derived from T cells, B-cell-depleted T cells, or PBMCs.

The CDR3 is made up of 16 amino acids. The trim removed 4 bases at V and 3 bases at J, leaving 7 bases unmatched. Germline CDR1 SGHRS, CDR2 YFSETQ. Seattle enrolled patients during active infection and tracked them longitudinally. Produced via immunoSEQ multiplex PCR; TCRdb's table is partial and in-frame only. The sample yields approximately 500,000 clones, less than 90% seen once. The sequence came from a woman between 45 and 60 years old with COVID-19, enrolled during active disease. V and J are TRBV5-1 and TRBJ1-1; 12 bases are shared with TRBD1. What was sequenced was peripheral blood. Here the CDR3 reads CASSQGTGGAHTEAFF. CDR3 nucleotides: TGCGCCAGCAGCCAGGGGACAGGGGGCGCGCACACTGAAGCTTTCTTT.